A selection of T cell receptor beta chains follows, all from one sample in a study of T cells after yellow fever vaccination. TCRdb ran MiXCR on the 5' RACE reads and lists one entry per CDR3 protein. The data show about 210,000 distinct CDR3 sequences, with 3% to 4% seen just once and about 3.3% held by the top ten. Sequenced here: CD4+ T cells sorted from PBMCs, sampled 10 days after the yellow fever booster vaccination. Receptors originate from a man between 18 and 29 years old who received the YFV17D yellow fever vaccine. The CDR3 runs from the conserved cysteine through the conserved F or W. Fields, in order: D gene, clone size, V gene, J gene, CDR3 protein, CDR3 DNA. The D gene is left open where the match is weak. Clone size, where shown, is once, few, many, or a class for clones that have expanded.

>.|many|TRBV6-1|TRBJ2-1
CASSDNGYEQFF
TGTGCCAGCTCGGATAACGGGTATGAGCAGTTCTTC
>.|many|TRBV12-3/TRBV12-4|TRBJ1-5
CASSSGYSNQPQHF
TGTGCCAGCAGTTCCGGTTATAGCAATCAGCCCCAGCATTTT
>TRBD2|few|TRBV2|TRBJ2-3
CASSVQAGGTDTQYF
TGTGCCAGCAGTGTCCAAGCGGGGGGGACGGATACGCAGTATTTT
>TRBD1|many|TRBV7-2|TRBJ1-2
CASSAYQGGLHF
TGTGCCAGCAGCGCGTACCAGGGGGGCCTTCACTTC
>.|.|TRBV12-2|TRBJ1-1
CASRSGGDTEAFF
TGTGCAAGTCGCTCTGGGGGGGACACTGAAGCTTTCTTT
>.|many|TRBV27|TRBJ2-3
CASSEGTRYTQYF
TGTGCCAGCAGTGAAGGGACTCGCTATACGCAGTATTTT
>.|few|TRBV20-1|TRBJ2-5
CSANRDSSLPWGEETQYF
TGCAGTGCTAACCGGGACTCCTCACTCCCTTGGGGGGAAGAGACCCAGTACTTC
>.|many|TRBV11-2|TRBJ2-5
CASSPRVRVADQYF
TGTGCCAGCAGCCCCCGCGTCAGGGTGGCGGACCAGTACTTC
>.|many|TRBV4-3|TRBJ1-2
CASSTSYRAIYGYTF
TGCGCCAGCAGCACATCTTACAGAGCCATCTATGGCTACACCTTC
>.|many|TRBV3-1|TRBJ2-2
CASSLNGGGELFF
TGTGCCAGCAGCCTGAACGGTGGCGGGGAGCTGTTTTTT
>TRBD1|few|TRBV24-1|TRBJ2-3
CATSTGGLDTQYF
TGTGCCACCAGTACAGGGGGCCTAGATACGCAGTATTTT
>.|few|TRBV6-6|TRBJ1-2
CASSHREGSYGYTF
TGTGCCAGCAGCCACAGGGAGGGAAGCTATGGCTACACCTTC
>TRBD2|.|TRBV5-1|TRBJ2-1
CASRSSGGIYNEQFF
TGCGCCAGCAGATCTAGCGGGGGGATTTACAATGAGCAGTTCTTC
>.|.|TRBV11-2|TRBJ2-7
CASSLAPLPGPYEQYF
TGTGCCAGCAGCTTAGCCCCTCTCCCAGGGCCCTACGAGCAGTACTTC
>TRBD1|few|TRBV25-1|TRBJ1-6
CASSVDRGNSPLHF
TGTGCCAGCAGTGTAGACAGGGGGAATTCACCCCTCCACTTT
>TRBD2|.|TRBV18|TRBJ2-7
CASSPYLVVAGETYEQYF
TGTGCCAGCTCACCCTACCTCGTAGTAGCGGGGGAGACCTACGAGCAGTACTTC
>.|.|TRBV4-3|TRBJ2-5
CASSQDSRQETQYF
TGCGCCAGCAGCCAAGATAGTAGGCAAGAGACCCAGTACTTC
>TRBD2|many|TRBV5-1|TRBJ2-3
CASSPGLAGAGDTQYF
TGCGCCAGCAGCCCGGGACTAGCGGGGGCTGGAGATACGCAGTATTTT
>.|few|TRBV5-6|TRBJ1-2
CASSLWGGGYTF
TGTGCCAGCAGCTTGTGGGGGGGCGGCTACACCTTC
>.|many|TRBV18|TRBJ2-7
CASSPYVGKPYEQYF
TGTGCCAGCTCACCCTATGTGGGGAAGCCCTACGAGCAGTACTTC
>.|many|TRBV5-1|TRBJ2-3
CASSLGLIDTQYF
TGCGCCAGCAGCCTCGGACTGATAGATACGCAGTATTTT
>TRBD2|many|TRBV5-1|TRBJ2-5
CASSPEGLAEETQYF
TGCGCCAGCAGCCCGGAGGGACTAGCGGAAGAGACCCAGTACTTC
>TRBD1|many|TRBV7-2|TRBJ2-3
CASSLRTGEDTQYF
TGTGCCAGCAGCTTAAGGACAGGGGAGGATACGCAGTATTTT
>TRBD1|many|TRBV10-3|TRBJ1-1
CAITRGQGYNTEAFF
TGTGCCATCACCAGGGGACAGGGATATAACACTGAAGCTTTCTTT
>.|.|TRBV9|TRBJ2-2
CASSPSTGELFF
TGTGCCAGCAGCCCTTCTACCGGGGAGCTGTTTTTT
>.|.|TRBV3-1|TRBJ1-2
CASSQDGGSNYGYTF
TGTGCCAGCAGCCAAGATGGGGGGTCTAACTATGGCTACACCTTC
>.|few|TRBV9|TRBJ1-2
CASSVDQGRYGYTF
TGTGCCAGCAGCGTAGATCAGGGAAGGTATGGCTACACCTTC
>.|few|TRBV20-1|TRBJ1-1
CSAGPAGGAFF
TGCAGTGCTGGCCCAGCGGGAGGAGCTTTCTTT
>TRBD1|many|TRBV11-2|TRBJ1-2
CASSPDRVGGYTF
TGTGCCAGCAGCCCCGACAGGGTTGGTGGCTACACCTTC
>.|.|TRBV19|TRBJ1-4
CASSHRDGGRPLKLFF
TGTGCCAGTAGTCATAGGGACGGGGGCCGGCCCTTGAAACTGTTTTTT
>.|.|TRBV9|TRBJ2-1
CASSFGPRGDEQFF
TGTGCCAGCAGCTTCGGGCCCCGCGGAGATGAGCAGTTCTTC
>TRBD1|.|TRBV5-1|TRBJ2-5
CASSLSGQGQETQYF
TGCGCCAGCAGCTTGTCGGGACAGGGACAAGAGACCCAGTACTTC
>TRBD1|.|TRBV5-4|TRBJ1-2
CASSWPGQGAHGYTF
TGTGCCAGCAGCTGGCCGGGACAGGGGGCGCATGGCTACACCTTC
>.|many|TRBV7-8|TRBJ2-2
CASSRWGPNTGELFF
TGTGCCAGCAGCCGATGGGGACCGAACACCGGGGAGCTGTTTTTT
>.|many|TRBV7-6|TRBJ2-4
CASSSRVADGIQYF
TGTGCCAGCAGCTCTCGGGTGGCAGACGGCATTCAGTACTTC
>TRBD1|few|TRBV6-1|TRBJ1-2
CASMTGIVYGYTF
TGTGCCAGTATGACAGGGATAGTCTATGGCTACACCTTC
>TRBD2|few|TRBV20-1|TRBJ2-1
CSAVHGAGGLQFF
TGCAGTGCTGTACATGGGGCGGGGGGTCTTCAGTTCTTC
>TRBD1|.|TRBV30|TRBJ1-2
CAWSVLKAGGGYGYTF
TGTGCCTGGAGTGTACTGAAGGCAGGGGGAGGGTATGGCTACACCTTC
>TRBD1|.|TRBV6-6|TRBJ2-2
CASSSAGTDSTGELFF
TGTGCCAGCAGTTCCGCCGGGACAGATAGCACCGGGGAGCTGTTTTTT
>.|many|TRBV7-2|TRBJ1-1
CASSLRGEDTEAFF
TGTGCCAGCAGCTTAAGAGGGGAGGACACTGAAGCTTTCTTT
>.|.|TRBV7-9|TRBJ2-5
CASSLRLEETQYF
TGTGCCAGCAGCTTAAGACTAGAAGAGACCCAGTACTTC
>.|many|TRBV21-1|TRBJ2-5
CASSNDTGRGETQYF
TGTGCCAGCAGCAACGATACAGGAAGGGGAGAGACCCAGTACTTC
>TRBD2|many|TRBV7-2|TRBJ2-5
CASSSQRGGQETQYF
TGTGCCAGCAGCTCTCAGCGGGGGGGACAAGAGACCCAGTACTTC
>.|.|TRBV11-2|TRBJ2-7
CASSLVGGRDSVSEQYF
TGTGCCAGCAGCTTAGTCGGGGGTCGTGACAGTGTAAGCGAGCAGTACTTC
>.|.|TRBV18|TRBJ2-2
CASSPGQATGELFF
TGTGCCAGCTCACCGGGCCAGGCGACCGGGGAGCTGTTTTTT
>TRBD1|many|TRBV5-1|TRBJ1-1
CASSSQGARGTEAFF
TGCGCCAGCAGCTCACAGGGGGCGCGGGGTACTGAAGCTTTCTTT
>TRBD1|many|TRBV7-3|TRBJ1-1
CASSFGGLGTGTEAFF
TGTGCCAGCAGCTTTGGTGGTTTAGGGACAGGGACTGAAGCTTTCTTT
>.|many|TRBV5-1|TRBJ2-2
CASSLDGQLNTGELFF
TGCGCCAGCAGCTTGGATGGACAGTTGAACACCGGGGAGCTGTTTTTT
>.|few|TRBV5-1|TRBJ2-3
CASSSGHPGADTQYF
TGCGCCAGCAGCTCCGGACATCCGGGGGCAGATACGCAGTATTTT
>TRBD1|many|TRBV10-2|TRBJ2-7
CASSSRQGGSYEQYF
TGCGCCAGCAGCTCCCGACAGGGGGGGTCCTACGAGCAGTACTTC
>TRBD2|many|TRBV27|TRBJ2-1
CASSSYSGGQSSYNEQFF
TGTGCCAGCAGTAGTTATAGCGGGGGTCAGAGCTCCTACAATGAGCAGTTCTTC
>TRBD1|many|TRBV5-1|TRBJ1-2
CASSLEGTASSYGYTF
TGCGCCAGCAGCTTGGAAGGGACAGCATCTTCTTATGGCTACACCTTC
>.|.|TRBV12-3/TRBV12-4|TRBJ1-5
CASSLGYNQPQHF
TGTGCCAGCAGTTTAGGGTATAATCAGCCCCAGCATTTT
>.|.|TRBV5-1|TRBJ1-6
CASSLTPPEDLHF
TGCGCCAGCAGCTTAACGCCCCCCGAGGACCTCCACTTT
>.|few|TRBV6-5|TRBJ1-6
CASRRGTDRRNSPLHF
TGTGCCAGCAGGAGGGGGACTGACAGGAGAAATTCACCCCTCCACTTT
>.|.|TRBV29-1|TRBJ1-5
CSVLLQANQPQHF
TGCAGCGTTCTCCTTCAGGCTAATCAGCCCCAGCATTTT
>.|.|TRBV7-2|TRBJ1-1
CASSYRSGIGAFF
TGTGCCAGCAGCTATAGGTCAGGGATCGGAGCTTTCTTT